Listed below are T cell receptor beta chains from one sample, sequenced in a study of early T cells in non-severe SARS-CoV-2 infection. Via MiXCR, TCRdb re-called the 5' RACE reads, giving one row per CDR3 protein. This sample carries tens of thousands of distinct CDR3 sequences, over 10% of them seen once, and the ten largest clones take 1.1%. The specimen was whole blood. These receptor sequences come from an adult who was a healthcare worker with PCR-confirmed SARS-CoV-2 infection or an uninfected control (not recorded which). Each CDR3 is given with its conserved first and last residue. A D gene is named only where the DNA matches it firmly. The size of a clone is reported for some rows only, either as once, few or many, or as a class for expanded clones.

cdr3_nt	cdr3_aa	clone_size	d_call	v_call	j_call
TGTGCCAGCAGTTACTCCCGTTACACGGGGGGATACTACGAGCAGTACTTC	CASSYSRYTGGYYEQYF	many	TRBD2	TRBV6-2/TRBV6-3	TRBJ2-7
TGTGCCTGGCTGCGTTGGACAGGGGACTATGGCTACACCTTC	CAWLRWTGDYGYTF	many	TRBD1	TRBV30	TRBJ1-2
TGTGCCAGCAGCCAAGGACCCAGCACCCATGAGCAGTTCTTC	CASSQGPSTHEQFF	few	.	TRBV7-6	TRBJ2-1
TGCAGTGCTAGATCTCCAATCACAGATACGCAGTATTTT	CSARSPITDTQYF	.	.	TRBV20-1	TRBJ2-3
TGCAGCGTAGCAGCGGGGCCCCATCCCTACGAGCAGTACTTC	CSVAAGPHPYEQYF	many	TRBD2	TRBV29-1	TRBJ2-7
TGCAGTGCCCATCGACCGCCCGGTCCAGAGCAGTACTTC	CSAHRPPGPEQYF	.	.	TRBV20-1	TRBJ2-7
TGTGCCAGCAGTGACTCTGCGGGAGCTAGCACAGATACGCAGTATTTT	CASSDSAGASTDTQYF	.	TRBD2	TRBV6-4	TRBJ2-3
TGTGCCAGCAGCTTGGGGCCATCCAATGAGCAGTTCTTC	CASSLGPSNEQFF	.	.	TRBV7-2	TRBJ2-1
TGCGCCAGCAGTGAAGCTAGGACTAGCCTAGAGACCCAGTACTTC	CASSEARTSLETQYF	few	TRBD2	TRBV10-2	TRBJ2-5
TGCGCCAGCAGCTCTTTTACCACAGATACGCAGTATTTT	CASSSFTTDTQYF	.	.	TRBV5-1	TRBJ2-3
TGTGCCGGTAGCGGGGGACATACGCAGTATTTT	CAGSGGHTQYF	few	TRBD2	TRBV12-3/TRBV12-4	TRBJ2-3
TGTGCCAGTAGTCTAGTCAATCAGCCCCAGCATTTT	CASSLVNQPQHF	many	.	TRBV19	TRBJ1-5
TGTGCCAGCAGTGTCCGGGACAGCCGTGAAAAACTGTTTTTT	CASSVRDSREKLFF	few	TRBD1	TRBV25-1	TRBJ1-4
TGTGCCAGCAGTCGGGACAGAGGCTGGGCCAACGTCCTGACTTTC	CASSRDRGWANVLTF	few	TRBD1	TRBV12-3/TRBV12-4	TRBJ2-6
TGTGCCAGCAGCCGGGACGGACTAGCGGGAGCCCGTTTATACTTC	CASSRDGLAGARLYF	few	TRBD2	TRBV12-3/TRBV12-4	TRBJ2-4